These T cell receptor beta chains were read from a single sample in a study of T cell changes during pregnancy in multiple sclerosis. The data were produced by immunoSEQ multiplex PCR, yet TCRdb's version contains in-frame clones alone and is incomplete. The sample lists around 50,000 clones, approximately 95% occurring once. Sample: CD4+ T cells from peripheral blood mononuclear cells, taken in the first trimester of pregnancy. These receptors were obtained from a female donor with multiple sclerosis, enrolled in a pregnancy study. CDR3s include the opening cysteine and the closing phenylalanine or tryptophan. The D gene is left open where the match is weak.

d_gene	v_gene	j_gene	CDR3aa
TRBD2	TRBV7-9	TRBJ2-7	CASSRLAGGPDEQYF
TRBD1	TRBV5-1	TRBJ2-7	CASSSGTGVGNYEQYF
.	TRBV18	TRBJ2-1	CASSPQLVTFDNEQFF
.	TRBV19	TRBJ1-5	CASSISPGGPGDQPQHF
.	TRBV19	TRBJ1-1	CASSIAVRVFTEAFF
TRBD1	TRBV2	TRBJ1-4	CASSGSDRGLEKLFF
TRBD1	TRBV7-2	TRBJ1-1	CASSYGTANTEAFF
.	TRBV2	TRBJ1-4	CASSEGGSGKLFF
.	TRBV6-5	TRBJ2-7	CASSWTPGSEQYF
.	TRBV29-1	TRBJ2-2	CSVDGGTGELFF
.	TRBV4-2	TRBJ1-2	CASSQAQTEYGYTF
TRBD1	TRBV10-3	TRBJ2-7	CAIRPGQGVHEQYF
TRBD1	TRBV5-1	TRBJ1-6	CASSSGQVGNSPLHF
TRBD2	TRBV9	TRBJ2-3	CASSPRRQGGTDTQYF
.	TRBV18	TRBJ2-1	CASSPPSQNEQFF
TRBD2	TRBV6-4	TRBJ2-1	CASSPASGGTYNEQFF
TRBD1	TRBV11-1	TRBJ1-5	CASRRGQSNQPQHF
.	TRBV7-7	TRBJ2-1	CASSSDGGLGEQFF
TRBD2	TRBV7-6	TRBJ2-1	CASSLARGGYNEQFF
.	TRBV7-2	TRBJ2-7	CASSLAGGQYEQYF
.	TRBV4-1	TRBJ1-2	CASSQGEGLNYGYTF
TRBD1	TRBV6-5	TRBJ2-7	CASRSGTVYEQYF
.	TRBV5-6	TRBJ2-7	CASVRTSPYEQYF
.	TRBV5-1	TRBJ2-5	CASSLVSPAGETQYF
TRBD1	TRBV6-4	TRBJ1-2	CASSDEGRQGARGYTF
.	TRBV9	TRBJ1-5	CASSVDQGGQPQHF
.	TRBV28	TRBJ1-5	CASSLGTPKPQHF
TRBD1	TRBV19	TRBJ2-7	CASSQEGTGARYEQYF
.	TRBV29-1	TRBJ2-6	CSSLSGANVLTF
.	TRBV10-3	TRBJ1-6	CAISVSYDSTLHF
.	TRBV6-1	TRBJ2-5	CASRHRALETQYF
TRBD1	TRBV14	TRBJ1-4	CASSHHTGATNEKLFF
.	TRBV19	TRBJ2-5	CASSIGIAETQYF
TRBD2	TRBV9	TRBJ2-5	CASSSQRGSFRETQYF
TRBD1	TRBV2	TRBJ1-1	CASSMRDSTEAFF
.	TRBV15	TRBJ2-1	CATSRGAEVSYNEQFF
.	TRBV7-9	TRBJ1-4	CASSSDSISTAREKLFF
TRBD2	TRBV5-8	TRBJ2-7	CASGRGHEQYF
TRBD1	TRBV5-4	TRBJ1-1	CASSPPTGENTEAFF
TRBD1	TRBV7-3	TRBJ1-1	CASSPGTGGSTEAFF
TRBD1	TRBV5-1	TRBJ1-6	CASSWKQGSNSPLHF